The clone carrying this T cell receptor (beta chain) was seen repeatedly, ten times or more. This specimen belongs to a study of T cells after yellow fever vaccination. Using its own MiXCR run on the 5' RACE reads, TCRdb lists one record per CDR3 protein. Of 25,000 to 35,000 distinct CDR3 sequences detected, roughly 4.5% appear once; the ten largest clones hold approximately 46%. The length of the CDR3 is 15 residues. Germline V lookup: CDR1 SEHNR, CDR2 FQNEAQ (reference sequence). The junction had 6 bases not matched to a gene; V was cut back by 4 bases and J by 4 bases. V and J are TRBV7-9 and TRBJ1-1, with 10 positions matching TRBD1. The receptor was derived from a man between 25 and 39 years old who received the YFV17D yellow fever vaccine. Here the sequenced sample was CD8+ T cells sorted from PBMCs, taken 5 days after the yellow fever booster vaccination. The CDR3 is CASSSTTGGATEAFF. CDR3 coding DNA: TGTGCCAGCAGCTCCACGACAGGGGGCGCCACTGAAGCTTTCTTT.